This T cell receptor beta chain originates from a study of memory CD4+ T cells and cytomegalovirus serostatus. Study-wide context: Of the healthy Belgian adults, 9 were CMV seropositive and 20 to 30 seronegative.

Study-wide findings and caveats: Of 164 reported CMV TCRbeta sequences, under 80 were found in memory CD4+ repertoires.

Authors' processing steps: Out-of-frame sequences were removed, leaving 2 million to 2.5 million distinct TCRbeta sequences. The table came from immunoSEQ multiplex PCR; TCRdb's copy has only in-frame clones and leaves some out. V, J and clone size are taken as reported in that table, and D and trimming were inferred from the DNA itself. Among about 50,000 clones, around four fifths were seen once, and the ten largest hold 0.65% to 0.85%. There are a few counts of this clone. The antigen is undetermined. Per germline, CDR1 MNHEY and CDR2 SMNVEV (reference sequence). CDR3 length: 12 residues. Trimming pared 7 bases from V and 7 bases from J, leaving 10 bases between. The sort gate was single viable CD3+CD4+CD8-CD45RO+ cells for memory CD4+ T cells.

This sequence joins TRBV27 and TRBJ2-2; D not certain. Sequences were obtained from memory CD4+ T cells from blood. This TCR came from an adult in good health and CMV-seronegative. The CDR3 loop is CASKLTIGELFF. CDR3 DNA sequence: TGTGCCAGCAAGCTTACTATCGGGGAGCTGTTTTTT.